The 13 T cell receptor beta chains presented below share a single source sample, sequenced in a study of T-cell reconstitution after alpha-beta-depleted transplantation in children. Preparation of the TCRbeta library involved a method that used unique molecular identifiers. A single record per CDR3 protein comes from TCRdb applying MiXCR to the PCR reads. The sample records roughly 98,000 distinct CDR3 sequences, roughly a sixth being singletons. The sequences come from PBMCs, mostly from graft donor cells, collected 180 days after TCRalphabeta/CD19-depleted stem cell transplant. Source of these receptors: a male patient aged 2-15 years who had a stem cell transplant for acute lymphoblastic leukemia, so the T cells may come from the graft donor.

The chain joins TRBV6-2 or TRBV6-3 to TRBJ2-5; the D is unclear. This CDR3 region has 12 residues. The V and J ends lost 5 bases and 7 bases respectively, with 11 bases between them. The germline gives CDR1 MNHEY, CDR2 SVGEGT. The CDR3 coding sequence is TGTGCCAGCAGTCAGTTTCCGGGGACCCAGTACTTC. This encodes CASSQFPGTQYF.

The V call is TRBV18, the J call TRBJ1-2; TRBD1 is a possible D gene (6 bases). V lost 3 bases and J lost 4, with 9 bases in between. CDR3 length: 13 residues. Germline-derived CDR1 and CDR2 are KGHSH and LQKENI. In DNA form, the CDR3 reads TGTGCCAGCTCACCGCCAGGGGCCTATGGCTACACCTTC. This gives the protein CASSPPGAYGYTF.

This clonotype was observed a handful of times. In nucleotides, the CDR3 is TGTGCCAGCAGCCCCCGGCGGTCCGAGACCCAGTACTTC. Protein: CASSPRRSETQYF. The genes are TRBV7-9 and TRBJ2-5; D is undetermined. V lost 5 bases, J lost 5 bases, and 12 bases lay in between. The CDR3 covers 13 residues. Germline lookup yields CDR1 SEHNR and CDR2 FQNEAQ (reference sequence).

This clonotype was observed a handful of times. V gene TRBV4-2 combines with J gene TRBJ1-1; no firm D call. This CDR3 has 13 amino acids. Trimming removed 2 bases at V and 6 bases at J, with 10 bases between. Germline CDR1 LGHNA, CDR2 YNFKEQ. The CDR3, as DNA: TGTGCCAGCAGCCAACAGGCAGATCCTGAAGCTTTCTTT. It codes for CASSQQADPEAFF.

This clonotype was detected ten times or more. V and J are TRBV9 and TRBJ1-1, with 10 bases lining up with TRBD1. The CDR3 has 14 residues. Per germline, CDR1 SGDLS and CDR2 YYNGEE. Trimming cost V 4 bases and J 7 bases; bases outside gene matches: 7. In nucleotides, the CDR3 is TGTGCCAGCAGCTCCGGGACAGGGGAACTTGAAGCTTTCTTT. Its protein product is CASSSGTGELEAFF.

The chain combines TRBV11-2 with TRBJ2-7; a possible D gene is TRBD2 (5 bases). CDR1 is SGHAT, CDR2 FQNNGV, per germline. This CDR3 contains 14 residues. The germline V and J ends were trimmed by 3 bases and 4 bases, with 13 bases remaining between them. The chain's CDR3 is CASSFGLIEYEQYF. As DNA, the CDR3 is TGTGCCAGCAGCTTCGGACTTATCGAATACGAGCAGTACTTC.

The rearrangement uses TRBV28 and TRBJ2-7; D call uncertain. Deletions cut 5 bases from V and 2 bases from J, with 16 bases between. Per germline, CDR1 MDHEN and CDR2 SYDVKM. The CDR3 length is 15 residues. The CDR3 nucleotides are TGTGCCAGCAGTCGACATACCGGGCCGACCTACGAGCAGTACTTC. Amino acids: CASSRHTGPTYEQYF.

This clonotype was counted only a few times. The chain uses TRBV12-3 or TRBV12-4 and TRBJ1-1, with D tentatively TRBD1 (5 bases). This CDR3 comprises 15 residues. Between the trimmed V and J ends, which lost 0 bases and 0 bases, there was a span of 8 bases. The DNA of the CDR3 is TGTGCCAGCAGTTTAGCGAGGGGCATGAACACTGAAGCTTTCTTT. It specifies CASSLARGMNTEAFF.

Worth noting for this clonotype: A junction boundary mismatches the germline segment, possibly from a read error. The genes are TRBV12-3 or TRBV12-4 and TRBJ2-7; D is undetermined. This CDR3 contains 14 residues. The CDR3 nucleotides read TGTGCCAGCAGTTTAAGTGCCCCGCCCTACGAGCAATACTTC. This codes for CASSLSAPPYEQYF.

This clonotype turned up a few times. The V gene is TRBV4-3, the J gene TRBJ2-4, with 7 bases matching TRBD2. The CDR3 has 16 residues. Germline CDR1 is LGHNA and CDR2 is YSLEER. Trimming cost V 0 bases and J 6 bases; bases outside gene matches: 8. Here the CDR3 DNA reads TGCGCCAGCAGCCAAGACCCCGGGGGGATGGGAAACATTCAGTACTTC. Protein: CASSQDPGGMGNIQYF.

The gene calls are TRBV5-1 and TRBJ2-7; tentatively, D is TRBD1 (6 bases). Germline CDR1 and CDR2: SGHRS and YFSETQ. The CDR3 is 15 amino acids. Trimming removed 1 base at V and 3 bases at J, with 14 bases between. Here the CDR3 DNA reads TGCGCCAGCAGCTTGTCTGGGGGCGCAGGCTACGAGCAGTACTTC. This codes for CASSLSGGAGYEQYF.

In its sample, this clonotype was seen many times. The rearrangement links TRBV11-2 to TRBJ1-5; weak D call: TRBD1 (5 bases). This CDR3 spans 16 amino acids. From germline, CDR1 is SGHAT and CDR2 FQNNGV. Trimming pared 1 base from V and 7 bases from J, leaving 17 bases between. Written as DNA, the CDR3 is TGTGCCAGCAGCTTAGGTACAGCGTCTCGGGGGCAGCCCCAGCATTTT. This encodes CASSLGTASRGQPQHF.

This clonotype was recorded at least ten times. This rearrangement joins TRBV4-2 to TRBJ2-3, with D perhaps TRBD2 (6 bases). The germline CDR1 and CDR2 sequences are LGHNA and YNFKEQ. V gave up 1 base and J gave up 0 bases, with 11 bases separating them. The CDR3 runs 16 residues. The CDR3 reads CASSQVGGASTDTQYF. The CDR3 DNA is TGTGCCAGCAGCCAAGTCGGCGGGGCCAGCACAGATACGCAGTATTTT.